One and the same sample provided the 28 T cell receptor beta chains below, sequenced in a study of blood T cell repertoires in COVID-19. The method was immunoSEQ multiplex PCR; TCRdb's version includes in-frame clones alone and lacks a portion of them. Here the sample spans a few hundred thousand clones, around nine tenths being singletons. Sequenced input: peripheral blood. These receptors all stem from a human donor in a cohort sampled during active COVID-19.

The count of this clone is one. The chain links TRBV29-1 to TRBJ2-1; the D is unclear. V gave up 4 bases and J gave up 5 bases, with 6 bases separating them. The V gene's germline CDR1 is SQVTM and CDR2 ANQGSEA. This CDR3 region has 11 residues. CDR3 sequence: CSVAFNNEQFF. As DNA, the CDR3 is TGCAGCGTTGCCTTTAACAATGAGCAGTTCTTC.

This sequence joins TRBV19 and TRBJ2-1; 8 positions agree with TRBD1. After removal of 6 bases from V and 1 base from J, the junction contained 2 bases not matched to a gene. CDR3 length equals 14 residues. Germline V lookup: CDR1 LNHDA, CDR2 SQIVND (reference sequence). As DNA, the CDR3 is TGTGCCAGTAGCGACAGGGGTTCCTACAATGAGCAGTTCTTC. Protein sequence: CASSDRGSYNEQFF.

V and J are TRBV20-1 and TRBJ2-1; D is possibly TRBD2 (6 bases). Deletions cut 6 bases from V and 7 bases from J, with 10 bases between. Germline assignment: CDR1 DFQATT and CDR2 SNEGSKA (reference sequence). This CDR3 contains 11 residues. CDR3 loop: CSAAGMNEQFF. CDR3 coding DNA: TGCAGTGCCGCGGGAATGAATGAGCAGTTCTTC.

The chain couples TRBV28 to TRBJ2-1, with 11 bases matching TRBD2. Germline CDR1 and CDR2: MDHEN and SYDVKM. The CDR3 consists of 18 residues. V gave up 3 bases and J gave up 6 bases; unmatched junction bases: 13. CDR3 loop: CASSFLGLAVLPRNEQFF. The DNA for the CDR3 is TGTGCCAGCAGTTTCCTGGGACTAGCGGTTCTCCCCCGCAATGAGCAGTTCTTC.

This rearrangement joins TRBV29-1 to TRBJ2-7; D remains ambiguous. The CDR3 is 14 residues long. V was trimmed by 5 bases and J by 4 bases, leaving 18 bases between them. Germline assignment: CDR1 SQVTM and CDR2 ANQGSEA. CDR3 DNA: TGCAGCGTTTCCCCCCCAGAAGACATTTACGAGCAGTACTTC. Its protein product is CSVSPPEDIYEQYF.

This chain joins TRBV30 and TRBJ1-4; D remains ambiguous. The CDR3 length is 13 residues. The V end lost 2 bases, the J end lost 5 bases, and 9 bases lay between the germline ends. CDR1 and CDR2 from the germline V gene are GTSNPN and SVGIG (reference sequence). The CDR3 sequence: CAWSLSLNEKLFF. The CDR3 coding sequence is TGTGCCTGGAGTCTCAGTTTGAATGAAAAACTGTTTTTT.

This chain connects TRBV9 to TRBJ2-3; 9 bases line up with TRBD1. CDR1 and CDR2 from the germline V gene are SGDLS and YYNGEE. CDR3 length: 16 residues. After removal of 1 base from V and 2 bases from J, the junction contained 5 bases not matched to a gene. CDR3 residues: CASSVSGTGNTDTQYF. The CDR3 DNA reads as TGTGCCAGCAGCGTATCTGGGACAGGGAACACAGATACGCAGTATTTT. Combining the CDR3 with reference TRBV9 and TRBJ2-3 gives the whole variable domain DSGVTQTPKHLITATGQRVTLRCSPRSGDLSVYWYQQSLDQGLQFLIQYYNGEERAKGNILERFSAQQFPDLHSELNLSSLELGDSALYFCASSVSGTGNTDTQYFGPGTRLTVL.

The chain uses TRBV2 and TRBJ2-7; 11 bases line up with TRBD1. The CDR3 loop spans 14 amino acids. Germline assignment: CDR1 SNHLY and CDR2 FYNNEI. The trim removed 6 bases at V and 4 bases at J, leaving 5 bases unmatched. The CDR3 region is CASRPGQGAYEQYF. The CDR3, as DNA: TGTGCCAGCAGGCCCGGACAGGGGGCATACGAGCAGTACTTC.

The genes are TRBV7-2 and TRBJ2-7; 11 bases align to TRBD2. The length of the CDR3 is 16 residues. CDR1 is SGHTA and CDR2 is FQGNSA in the germline V gene. V gave up 3 bases and J gave up 4 bases; unmatched junction bases: 8. This CDR3 is CASSLTGTSGRYEQYF. CDR3 nucleotides: TGTGCCAGCAGCTTGACCGGGACTAGCGGACGGTACGAGCAGTACTTC.

This clone was detected only a few times. The CDR3 is CASHRELETQYF. The CDR3 coding sequence is TGTGCCAGTCACAGGGAACTGGAGACCCAGTACTTC. The chain links TRBV2 to TRBJ2-5, with D perhaps TRBD1 (6 bases). Germline loops: CDR1 SNHLY, CDR2 FYNNEI. This CDR3 contains 12 residues. V shed 9 bases and J shed 5 bases, with 13 bases lying between them. The whole variable domain, filled in from reference TRBV2 and TRBJ2-5, reads EPEVTQTPSHQVTQMGQEVILRCVPISNHLYFYWYRQILGQKVEFLVSFYNNEISEKSEIFDDQFSVERPDGSNFTLKIRSTKLEDSAMYFCASHRELETQYFGPGTRLLVL.

The chain links TRBV19 to TRBJ2-2; 9 positions match TRBD1. Germline CDR1 reads LNHDA; CDR2 reads SQIVND (reference sequence). The CDR3 runs 16 residues. Germline trimming cut 6 bases from V and 3 bases from J; bases unmatched to any gene: 8. CDR3: CASSRHRDRDTGELFF. CDR3 coding DNA: TGTGCCAGTAGCCGCCACCGGGACAGGGACACCGGGGAGCTGTTTTTT.

This chain uses TRBV9 with TRBJ2-2; D might be TRBD2 (5 bases). CDR1 and CDR2 from the germline V gene are SGDLS and YYNGEE. V dropped 2 bases and J dropped 6 bases, with 26 bases sitting between them. This CDR3 spans 19 amino acids. The CDR3 DNA reads as TGTGCCAGCAGCGTCCGGTCGGGCGGTTTGGGTATGAGGGCCGGGGAGCTGTTTTTT. Its translation: CASSVRSGGLGMRAGELFF.

The chain uses TRBV21-1 and TRBJ1-2; the D segment call TRBD1 is taken from the table without a DNA check. TRBV21-1 is shown as a pseudogene. The CDR3 runs 16 residues. The CDR3 here is CASSTAGTGTNYGYTF. Here the CDR3 DNA reads TGTGCCAGCAGCACGGCCGGGACAGGTACTAACTATGGCTACACCTTC.

V usage is TRBV10-3 and J usage is TRBJ1-6; 9 bases match TRBD1. This CDR3 has 16 residues. After removal of 4 bases from V and 7 bases from J, the junction contained 8 bases not matched to a gene. The germline gives CDR1 ENHRY, CDR2 SYGVKD. The CDR3 nucleotides read TGTGCCATCAGTGGGGGACAGGGAACTTGGAATTCACCCCTCCACTTT. Amino acids: CAISGGQGTWNSPLHF.

The chain joins TRBV6-5 to TRBJ2-7, with 11 bases lining up with TRBD1. The CDR3 runs to 16 residues. Germline assignment: CDR1 MNHEY and CDR2 SVGAGI. The V gene end was trimmed by 4 bases and the J gene end by 3 bases; junction bases not matched to a gene: 8. Here the CDR3 reads CASSLARTGGFYEQYF. CDR3 bases: TGTGCCAGCAGTTTAGCCCGGACAGGGGGCTTCTACGAGCAGTACTTC.

This clone is a singleton in its sample. This chain uses TRBV30 with TRBJ1-4; TRBD1 matches 9 bases. Germline CDR1 GTSNPN, CDR2 SVGIG (reference sequence). V shed 1 base and J 4 bases; nucleotides not matched to a gene: 7. The CDR3 length is 16 residues. The CDR3 region has the DNA TGTGCCTGGAGTGCCCCTAGGACAGGGGTTAATGAAAAACTGTTTTTT. Its protein is CAWSAPRTGVNEKLFF.

The gene calls are TRBV19 and TRBJ2-1; TRBD1 matches at 7 bases. V lost 3 bases, J lost 10 bases, and 18 bases stayed unmatched. The germline gives CDR1 LNHDA, CDR2 SQIVND (reference sequence). The CDR3 consists of 17 residues. The DNA for the CDR3 is TGTGCCAGTAGTATGCCTCCTTTGGCAGGGGGACCAAAAGAGCAGTTCTTC. It encodes CASSMPPLAGGPKEQFF.

The chain links TRBV13 to TRBJ2-2; D perhaps matches TRBD2 (7 bases). The V end was cut by 3 bases, the J end by 4 bases, with 12 bases between. CDR1 PRHDT and CDR2 FYEKMQ come from the germline V gene (reference sequence). The CDR3 length is 15 residues. The CDR3 nucleotides are TGTGCCAGCAGCTTCGGGGGGCCGGGCACCGGGGAGCTGTTTTTT. Protein product: CASSFGGPGTGELFF.

The chain combines TRBV19 with TRBJ2-1; D may be TRBD2 (6 bases). Germline values: CDR1 LNHDA, CDR2 SQIVND (reference sequence). The CDR3 sequence is 11 residues long. V lost 6 bases to trimming and J lost 10 bases, with 10 bases between them. CDR3 sequence: CASSRDLEQFF. DNA for the CDR3: TGTGCCAGTAGCAGGGACTTAGAGCAGTTCTTC.

This clone was observed once. The V call is TRBV6-5, the J call TRBJ1-2, with a possible D match to TRBD1 (5 bases). Germline CDR1 MNHEY, CDR2 SVGAGI. The V end lost 6 bases, the J end lost 4 bases, and 15 bases lay between the germline ends. The CDR3 sequence is 14 residues long. The CDR3 protein is CASRLQDGGYGYTF. In DNA, the CDR3 is TGTGCCAGCAGACTACAGGACGGGGGCTATGGCTACACCTTC.

Written as DNA, the CDR3 is TGTGCCAGCGGAAGTCTAGGGAACACTGAAGCTTTCTTT. Protein product: CASGSLGNTEAFF. The chain has TRBV3-1 (or the pseudogene TRBV3-2) and TRBJ1-1; D ambiguous. Germline CDR1 is LGHDT and CDR2 is YNNKEL (reference sequence). This CDR3 is 13 amino acids long. Trimming pared 8 bases from V and 1 base from J, leaving 11 bases between.

J is TRBJ2-2 and V is TRBV4-1; 15 nucleotides line up with TRBD2. Germline-derived CDR1 and CDR2 are MGHRA and YSYEKL. V lost 2 bases and J lost 6; bases outside the gene matches: 13. The CDR3 contains 20 residues. In DNA form, the CDR3 reads TGCGCCAGCAGCCAACCCGGACTAGCGGGAGGGCCAGCAACAGCCGGGGAGCTGTTTTTT. It specifies CASSQPGLAGGPATAGELFF.

The V call is TRBV5-1, the J call TRBJ2-7; D is possibly TRBD1 (6 bases). Trimming cost V 1 base and J 3 bases, with 11 bases left between them. The CDR3 spans 14 residues. Germline loops: CDR1 SGHRS, CDR2 YFSETQ. Written as DNA, the CDR3 is TGCGCCAGCAGCTTGTTTGCACAGGGCTACGAGCAGTACTTC. This sequence encodes CASSLFAQGYEQYF. The complete variable domain, with remaining parts taken from reference TRBV5-1 and TRBJ2-7, reads KAGVTQTPRYLIKTRGQQVTLSCSPISGHRSVSWYQQTPGQGLQFLFEYFSETQRNKGNFPGRFSGRQFSNSRSEMNVSTLELGDSALYLCASSLFAQGYEQYFGPGTRLTVT.

This sequence joins TRBV30 and TRBJ2-1; 13 bases match TRBD2. The CDR3 spans 16 residues. Per germline, CDR1 GTSNPN and CDR2 SVGIG (reference sequence). V was clipped by 2 bases and J by 6 bases; unmatched bases: 7. In nucleotides, the CDR3 is TGTGCCTGGAGTATTGGACTAGCGGGAGTGGGCAATGAGCAGTTCTTC. As protein: CAWSIGLAGVGNEQFF.

The chain combines TRBV11-2 with TRBJ1-6; maybe TRBD1 (6 bases). Germline values: CDR1 SGHAT, CDR2 FQNNGV. Trimming pared 5 bases from V and 6 bases from J, leaving 8 bases between. The length of the CDR3 is 13 residues. CDR3 residues: CASSRGTNSPLHF. DNA for the CDR3: TGTGCCAGCAGCAGGGGGACTAATTCACCCCTCCACTTT.

V usage is TRBV27 and J usage is TRBJ2-3, with 7 nucleotides matching TRBD2. Germline CDR1 is MNHEY and CDR2 is SMNVEV (reference sequence). V lost 5 bases, J lost 6 bases, and 20 bases stayed unmatched. This CDR3 is built from 18 residues. This chain's CDR3 is CASSPTNPWREWGDTQYF. The CDR3 region has the DNA TGTGCCAGCAGTCCCACAAACCCCTGGCGGGAGTGGGGTGATACGCAGTATTTT.

In DNA form, the CDR3 reads TGCGCCAGCAGTTTCGCAGGGGGCCGGGGCACTGAAGCTTTCTTT. Its translation: CASSFAGGRGTEAFF. This sequence joins TRBV5-1 and TRBJ1-1; TRBD1 aligns across 8 bases. There are 15 residues in the CDR3. The trim removed 5 bases at V and 4 bases at J, leaving 10 bases unmatched. Looked up from germline, CDR1 is SGHRS and CDR2 is YFSETQ. The full variable domain, with the rest looked up from reference TRBV5-1 and TRBJ1-1, is KAGVTQTPRYLIKTRGQQVTLSCSPISGHRSVSWYQQTPGQGLQFLFEYFSETQRNKGNFPGRFSGRQFSNSRSEMNVSTLELGDSALYLCASSFAGGRGTEAFFGQGTRLTVV.

The chain couples TRBV3-1 (or the pseudogene TRBV3-2) to TRBJ2-7, with D perhaps TRBD2 (6 bases). This CDR3 is built from 15 residues. Germline assignment: CDR1 LGHDT and CDR2 YNNKEL (reference sequence). V gave up 0 bases and J gave up 7 bases, with 16 bases separating them. CDR3 amino acids: CASSQDPAGAGEQYF. Here the CDR3 DNA reads TGTGCCAGCAGCCAAGACCCAGCGGGCGCGGGAGAGCAGTACTTC.